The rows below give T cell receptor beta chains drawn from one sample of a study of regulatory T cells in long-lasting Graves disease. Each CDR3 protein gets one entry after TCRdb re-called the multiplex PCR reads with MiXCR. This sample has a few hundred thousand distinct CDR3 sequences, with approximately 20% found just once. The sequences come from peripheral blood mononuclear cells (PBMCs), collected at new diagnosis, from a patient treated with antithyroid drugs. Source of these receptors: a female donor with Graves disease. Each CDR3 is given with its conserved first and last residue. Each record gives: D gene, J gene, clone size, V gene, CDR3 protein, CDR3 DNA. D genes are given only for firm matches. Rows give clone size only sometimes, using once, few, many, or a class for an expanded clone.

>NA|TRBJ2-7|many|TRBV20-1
CSARPDRPNSYYEQYF
TGCAGTGCTAGACCAGACAGGCCTAACTCGTATTACGAGCAGTACTTC
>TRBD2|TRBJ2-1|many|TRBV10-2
CASSESLAAFSYNEQFF
TGCGCCAGCAGTGAGTCCCTAGCGGCTTTCTCCTACAATGAGCAGTTCTTC
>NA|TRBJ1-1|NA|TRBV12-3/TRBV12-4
CASSGQLGTEAFF
TGTGCCAGCAGTGGACAATTGGGCACTGAAGCTTTCTTT
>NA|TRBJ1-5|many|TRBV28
CASSKGWGLGNQPQHF
TGTGCCAGCAGTAAGGGGTGGGGGCTTGGCAATCAGCCCCAGCATTTT
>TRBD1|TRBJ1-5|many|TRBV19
CASKRDRGPGTNQPQHF
TGTGCCAGCAAACGGGACAGGGGGCCAGGGACAAATCAGCCCCAGCATTTT
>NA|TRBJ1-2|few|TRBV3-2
CASSQRSLRVDTLYGYTF
TGTGCCAGCAGCCAGAGAAGCCTCAGGGTCGATACCTTGTATGGCTACACCTTC
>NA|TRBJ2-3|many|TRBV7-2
CASSFWGSGTGDTQYF
TGTGCCAGCAGCTTTTGGGGTAGCGGCACGGGGGATACGCAGTATTTT
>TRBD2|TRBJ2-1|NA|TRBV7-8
CASSSSGTYNEQFF
TGTGCCAGCAGCTCTAGCGGGACCTACAATGAGCAGTTCTTC
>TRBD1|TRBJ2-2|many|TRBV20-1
CSAAPLSRGHTGELFF
TGCAGTGCCGCCCCTCTATCCAGGGGGCATACCGGGGAGCTGTTTTTT
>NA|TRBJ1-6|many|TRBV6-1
CARGRGLSKNSPLHF
TGTGCCAGGGGGAGGGGTTTGAGTAAGAATTCACCCCTCCACTTT